The next 19 T cell receptor beta chains were all read from a single sample in a study of lymphopenia after photon versus proton radiotherapy. Libraries were prepared by immunoSEQ multiplex PCR; TCRdb keeps only in-frame clonotypes and omits some of them. This sample has approximately 30,000 clones; over 85% occur once, and the top ten carry less than 0.75%. The sample consisted of peripheral blood, taken from a patient treated with photon-based radiotherapy. The source of these receptors is a woman in her 50s with cholangiocarcinoma.

The J gene is TRBJ1-4, the V gene TRBV5-4; D ambiguous. The CDR3 has 14 residues. The V end lost 3 bases, the J end lost 8 bases, and 14 bases lay between the germline ends. Germline CDR1 and CDR2: SGHNT and YYREEE (reference sequence). For the CDR3, the DNA is TGTGCCAGCAGCTCGCCCCCTGAGAGGGAAAAACTGTTTTTT. This codes for CASSSPPEREKLFF.

This rearrangement joins TRBV27 to TRBJ2-1; D is ambiguous. The ends were cut back, 7 bases at V and 0 bases at J, with 13 bases in the middle. This CDR3 is built from 15 residues. CDR1 is MNHEY and CDR2 is SMNVEV in the germline V gene (reference sequence). The chain's CDR3 is CASTQSRSSYNEQFF. For the CDR3, the DNA is TGTGCCAGCACCCAGAGCCGTAGCTCCTACAATGAGCAGTTCTTC.

V and J are TRBV6-1 and TRBJ2-1; 9 bases match TRBD1. J was trimmed by 6 bases and V by 10 bases; bases with no gene match: 10. From germline, CDR1 is MNHNS and CDR2 SASEGT. There are 14 residues in the CDR3. CDR3 bases: TGTGCCATAACGACAGGGGGAACCTCCAATGAGCAGTTCTTC. It is translated as CAITTGGTSNEQFF.

This clone was recorded only once. The chain recombines TRBV5-1 with TRBJ2-1; D may be TRBD2 (6 bases). The CDR3 is made up of 15 amino acids. V gave up 4 bases and J gave up 6 bases, with 17 bases separating them. Germline V lookup: CDR1 SGHRS, CDR2 YFSETQ. DNA for the CDR3: TGCGCCAGCAGCAAGGGAGGTCAGGGTCGCAATGAGCAGTTCTTC. As protein: CASSKGGQGRNEQFF.

The chain links TRBV11-3 to TRBJ2-1, with 7 nucleotides matching TRBD1. In germline, CDR1 is SGHNT, CDR2 YENEEA. The CDR3 runs 14 residues. V lost 6 bases, J lost 6 bases, and 8 bases stayed unmatched. CDR3: CASSYRTGANEQFF. In DNA, the CDR3 is TGTGCCAGCAGTTACCGCACAGGGGCCAATGAGCAGTTCTTC.

This chain connects TRBV5-6 to TRBJ1-5, with D perhaps matching TRBD1 (5 bases). The CDR3 covers 14 residues. Between the trimmed V and J ends, which lost 1 base and 9 bases, there was a span of 14 bases. Germline values: CDR1 SGHDT, CDR2 YYEEEE. The CDR3 bases are TGTGCCAGCAGCTTGTACGGCAGGGCGAGGCCCCAGCATTTT. It specifies CASSLYGRARPQHF.

The chain uses TRBV4-1 and TRBJ1-2; D uncertain. The CDR3 has 16 residues. Germline assignment: CDR1 MGHRA and CDR2 YSYEKL. Trimming took 0 bases from V and 8 from J, leaving 19 bases between them. Here the CDR3 reads CASSQDWPGPLEGYTF. In DNA, the CDR3 is TGCGCCAGCAGCCAAGATTGGCCAGGACCTCTAGAAGGCTACACCTTC.

The chain carries TRBV4-1 and TRBJ1-2, with a tentative D call TRBD1 (6 bases). The CDR3 consists of 15 residues. Looked up from germline, CDR1 is MGHRA and CDR2 is YSYEKL. V lost 2 bases to trimming and J lost 1 base, with 11 bases between them. As DNA, the CDR3 is TGCGCCAGCAGCCAATTAGAGGACAGTAACTATGGCTACACCTTC. It encodes CASSQLEDSNYGYTF.

The chain has TRBV5-1 and TRBJ1-1, with D perhaps TRBD1 (5 bases). V was shortened by 2 bases and J by 0 bases, with 14 bases between the two germline ends. CDR1 is SGHRS, CDR2 YFSETQ, per germline. CDR3 length: 16 amino acids. The CDR3 loop reads CASSLLEGAMNTEAFF. The DNA for the CDR3 is TGCGCCAGCAGCTTATTGGAAGGGGCTATGAACACTGAAGCTTTCTTT.

The chain links TRBV7-2 to TRBJ1-1; maybe TRBD1 (5 bases). The CDR3 extends over 15 amino acids. The germline V and J ends were trimmed by 2 bases and 6 bases, with 16 bases remaining between them. Germline V gene lookup returns CDR1 SGHTA and CDR2 FQGNSA. CDR3 amino acids: CASSLRRDAGPEAFF. The CDR3 DNA reads as TGTGCCAGCAGCTTAAGGCGGGACGCCGGCCCTGAAGCTTTCTTT.

V is TRBV19 and J is TRBJ1-5; a weak D match, TRBD1 (6 bases). Trimming took 4 bases from V and 6 from J, leaving 16 bases between them. Germline V lookup: CDR1 LNHDA, CDR2 SQIVND (reference sequence). The CDR3 length is 15 residues. The CDR3 loop is CASSTSKTGTQPQHF. CDR3 DNA sequence: TGTGCCAGTAGTACCTCTAAAACAGGGACTCAGCCCCAGCATTTT.

The chain employs TRBV15 and TRBJ1-4, with D perhaps matching TRBD1 (5 bases). This CDR3 is built from 15 residues. In germline, CDR1 is LNHNV, CDR2 YYDKDF (reference sequence). The V end lost 1 base, the J end lost 7 bases, and 13 bases lay between the germline ends. CDR3 amino acids: CATSRAGTGGEKLFF. The CDR3 DNA reads as TGTGCCACCAGCAGAGCCGGGACTGGTGGTGAAAAACTGTTTTTT.

The rearrangement uses TRBV2 and TRBJ1-6, with 11 bases aligning to TRBD1. This CDR3 contains 17 residues. J lost 2 bases, V lost 6 bases, and 6 bases had no gene match. The germline V gene has CDR1 SNHLY and CDR2 FYNNEI. CDR3 sequence reads: CASSGTGGVAYNSPLHF. CDR3 DNA: TGTGCCAGCAGCGGGACAGGGGGAGTAGCCTATAATTCACCCCTCCACTTT.

This rearrangement joins TRBV20-1 to TRBJ1-1, with unresolved D. This CDR3 comprises 11 residues. Per germline, CDR1 DFQATT and CDR2 SNEGSKA (reference sequence). V was trimmed by 4 bases and J by 10 bases, leaving 13 bases between them. This CDR3 reads CSATGIRRAFF. As DNA, the CDR3 is TGCAGTGCTACAGGAATCAGGAGAGCTTTCTTT.

The chain combines TRBV7-2 with TRBJ1-5; TRBD1 agrees at 11 bases. CDR1 and CDR2 from the germline V gene are SGHTA and FQGNSA. V dropped 4 bases and J dropped 6; count of bases not matched to a gene: 2. This CDR3 is 14 amino acids long. CDR3 coding DNA: TGTGCCAGCAGCTCCGGGACAGGGGGTCAGCCCCAGCATTTT. Translation: CASSSGTGGQPQHF. The full variable domain, its missing parts supplied by reference TRBV7-2 and TRBJ1-5, is GAGVSQSPSNKVTEKGKDVELRCDPISGHTALYWYRQSLGQGLEFLIYFQGNSAPDKSGLPSDRFSAERTGGSVSTLTIQRTQQEDSAVYLCASSSGTGGQPQHFGDGTRLSIL.

The chain combines TRBV21-1 with TRBJ1-5. TRBV21-1 is designated a pseudogene. CDR3 length equals 14 residues. CDR3 bases: TGTGCCAGCAGCAAAGCGCGGTGGGCGGGGCCCCAGCATTTT. Encoded protein: CASSKARWAGPQHF.

This clone was seen once. CDR3 protein: CASSRSRNGGYTF. CDR3 DNA sequence: TGCGCCAGCAGCCGTAGTAGGAATGGAGGCTACACCTTC. The V and J genes are TRBV4-1 and TRBJ1-2, with unresolved D. CDR3 length: 13 residues. CDR1 is MGHRA and CDR2 is YSYEKL in the germline V gene. V lost 4 bases to trimming and J lost 8 bases, with 14 bases between them.

This CDR3 is CASSQGPKSSYEQYF. CDR3 sequence (DNA): TGCGCCAGCAGCCAAGGACCCAAAAGCTCCTACGAGCAGTACTTC. The chain carries TRBV4-3 and TRBJ2-7; D is uncertain. The CDR3 sequence is 15 residues long. V lost 1 base to trimming and J lost 0 bases, with 10 bases between them. Looked up from germline, CDR1 is LGHNA and CDR2 is YSLEER.

This clone is a singleton in its sample. The chain has TRBV7-6 and TRBJ2-6, with a weak D call TRBD1 (7 bases). From germline, CDR1 is SGHVS and CDR2 FNYEAQ. The CDR3 runs 17 residues. Trimming removed 3 bases at V and 0 bases at J, with 12 bases between. The CDR3 here is CASSLAGGTSGANVLTF. DNA of the CDR3: TGTGCCAGCAGCTTGGCAGGGGGGACCTCTGGGGCCAACGTCCTGACTTTC.